This T cell receptor beta chain was sequenced in a study of human thymus T cells. Study-wide findings and caveats: Apparent skewing of V and J gene usage characterized both thymic and blood repertoires.

Germline V lookup: CDR1 LNHDA, CDR2 SQIVND (reference sequence). V gave up 4 bases and J gave up 0 bases, with 18 bases separating them. This CDR3 is built from 17 residues. Method: immunoSEQ multiplex PCR; TCRdb's copy keeps in-frame clones and lacks some. The table records about 78,000 clones, nearly 98% of them present only once. Obtained as resections during corrective heart surgery, the thymus tissue was then studied. Turning to this clone: The antigen is not known.

The sequenced material came from thymus tissue. The chain carries TRBV19 and TRBJ1-1, with D possibly matching TRBD1 (6 bases). The source of this sequence is a boy under three years old with a congenital heart defect but otherwise immunologically healthy. This CDR3 is CASSTLFRGAVNTEAFF. The DNA for the CDR3 is TGTGCCAGTAGTACCCTCTTTCGGGGGGCAGTGAACACTGAAGCTTTCTTT.